This TCR beta chain comes out of a study of CD4 T cells in relation to SARS-CoV-2 and coronaviruses. Deletions cut 6 bases from V and 5 bases from J, with 19 bases between. This CDR3 has 15 amino acids. CDR1 and CDR2 from the germline V gene are LNHDA and SQIVND (reference sequence). This table comes from immunoSEQ multiplex PCR, and its TCRdb copy is limited to in-frame clones, with some not included. The sample has some 40,000 clones, over 75% seen once. Broader study findings: This crossreactivity analysis covered spike protein alone, no other viral proteins.

With regard to this clone: Its antigen is still unknown.

The source material was memory CD4+ T cells from PBMCs, cultured in vitro. The chain has TRBV19 and TRBJ2-5; perhaps TRBD2 as D (6 bases). The sequence derives from an adult with COVID-19. Written as DNA, the CDR3 is TGTGCCAGTAGAGGAACCGGGACTTTTAGGGAGACCCAGTACTTC. Its translation: CASRGTGTFRETQYF.